The 12 T cell receptor beta chains below come from one sample, sequenced in a study of T cell changes during pregnancy in multiple sclerosis. The assay was immunoSEQ multiplex PCR, and TCRdb's table has in-frame clones only and misses some. Among tens of thousands of clones listed, 90% to 95% were seen once. The material was CD8+ T cells from peripheral blood mononuclear cells, obtained in the third trimester of pregnancy. Source of these receptors: a female donor with multiple sclerosis, enrolled in a pregnancy study.

The rearrangement links TRBV19 to TRBJ2-7, with D maybe TRBD1 (5 bases). The germline V gene has CDR1 LNHDA and CDR2 SQIVND (reference sequence). The CDR3 loop spans 15 amino acids. V was pared by 5 bases and J by 6 bases, with 20 bases between. The CDR3 sequence: CASSSWGPDVSEQYF. CDR3 in DNA: TGTGCCAGTAGTTCTTGGGGCCCAGACGTTTCCGAGCAGTACTTC.

V usage is TRBV29-1 and J usage is TRBJ2-5, with 11 positions matching TRBD2. The germline CDR1 and CDR2 sequences are SQVTM and ANQGSEA. The J segment lost 1 base and the V segment lost 3 bases, leaving 4 bases of the junction unmatched. The CDR3 sequence is 15 residues long. CDR3 loop: CSVEGLADFQETQYF. CDR3 nucleotides: TGCAGCGTTGAGGGACTAGCGGATTTCCAAGAGACCCAGTACTTC.

The chain uses TRBV7-3 and TRBJ1-1; D is unresolved. The CDR3 has 14 amino acids. Trimming removed 1 base at V and 1 base at J, with 7 bases between. Germline V CDR1 and CDR2: SGHTA, FQGTGA. The CDR3 nucleotides read TGTGCCAGCAGCTTAAATTCCGGGAACACTGAAGCTTTCTTT. Translation gives CASSLNSGNTEAFF.

The chain carries TRBV9 and TRBJ1-1, with 9 bases identical to TRBD1. Germline CDR1 is SGDLS and CDR2 is YYNGEE. The CDR3 is 16 residues long. The ends lost 3 bases at V and 0 bases at J; junction bases unmatched: 6. The CDR3 sequence: CASSDGQGLMNTEAFF. CDR3 in DNA: TGTGCCAGCAGCGACGGACAGGGGCTTATGAACACTGAAGCTTTCTTT.

The genes are TRBV4-1 and TRBJ2-7; 10 bases are a match to TRBD1. The CDR3 spans 15 residues. V lost 0 bases to trimming and J lost 6 bases; unmatched junction nucleotides: 5. The germline V gene encodes CDR1 MGHRA and CDR2 YSYEKL. CDR3 in amino acids: CASSQDEGTGAEQYF. The CDR3 region has the DNA TGCGCCAGCAGCCAAGACGAAGGGACAGGGGCCGAGCAGTACTTC.

The chain links TRBV6-1 to TRBJ1-6; TRBD1 is a possible D gene (6 bases). Trimming took off 4 bases at V and 10 bases at J, with 23 bases between the two ends. This CDR3 has 17 residues. Germline loops: CDR1 MNHNS, CDR2 SASEGT. Here the CDR3 DNA reads TGTGCCAGCAGTGCGAATCCCACAGGGTTGGTGGGATCACCCCTCCACTTT. This codes for CASSANPTGLVGSPLHF.

This clone has only one observation. The V call is TRBV7-6, the J call TRBJ1-1, with D hard to call. Trimming shortened V by 6 bases and J by 5 bases, and 22 bases separated the two germline ends. CDR3 length: 16 amino acids. Germline loops: CDR1 SGHVS, CDR2 FNYEAQ. The CDR3 region has the DNA TGTGCCAGCAGTCATGCCTCGGGAGAAGAGGGAACTGAAGCTTTCTTT. This sequence encodes CASSHASGEEGTEAFF.

The table lists this clone with a count of one. The chain has TRBV5-1 and TRBJ2-3; 7 bases line up with TRBD1. CDR1 and CDR2 from the germline V gene are SGHRS and YFSETQ. Trimming took 4 bases from V and 0 from J; bases not matched to a gene: 8. The CDR3 is 16 amino acids. The CDR3 DNA reads as TGCGCCAGCAGCCCCCGGGACAGAACTAGCACAGATACGCAGTATTTT. It codes for CASSPRDRTSTDTQYF.

This clone occurred once. V usage is TRBV4-1 and J usage is TRBJ2-3; 10 nucleotides align to TRBD2. V shed 1 base, J shed 0 bases, and the junction held 4 bases outside the gene matches. CDR3 length: 17 residues. Looked up from germline, CDR1 is MGHRA and CDR2 is YSYEKL. Written as DNA, the CDR3 is TGCGCCAGCAGCCAAGTAGCGGGGGGACTTAGCACAGATACGCAGTATTTT. This codes for CASSQVAGGLSTDTQYF.

Note on this clone: At one end, the junction sequence differs from germline, possibly due to a read error. The chain couples TRBV7-7 to TRBJ2-7, with TRBD1 identical over 9 bases. Looked up from germline, CDR1 is SSHAT and CDR2 is FNYEAQ (reference sequence). This CDR3 comprises 14 residues. The CDR3 is CASSLGQGMHEQYF. The DNA for the CDR3 is TGTGCTAGCAGCTTAGGACAGGGGATGCACGAGCAGTACTTC.

The chain is built from TRBV27 and TRBJ2-5, with a tentative D call TRBD2 (6 bases). V shed 3 bases and J shed 5 bases, with 13 bases lying between them. The CDR3 has 14 amino acids. The V gene's germline CDR1 is MNHEY and CDR2 SMNVEV (reference sequence). The CDR3 bases are TGTGCCAGCAGTTTTTTACTAGGAGGGGAGACCCAGTACTTC. Amino acids: CASSFLLGGETQYF.

On this clone: Other DNA sequences in the sample encode the same CDR3. The chain couples TRBV7-8 to TRBJ1-5; tentatively, D is TRBD1 (6 bases). Trimming shortened V by 5 bases and J by 0 bases, and 11 bases separated the two germline ends. CDR1 is SGHVS and CDR2 is FQNEAQ in the germline V gene. The CDR3 length is 15 residues. The DNA of the CDR3 is TGTGCCAGCAGCGCGGACAGCTATAGCAATCAGCCCCAGCATTTT. Residues: CASSADSYSNQPQHF.